This T cell receptor (beta chain) was sequenced during a study of blood T cells in healthy people across ages. A sample-barcoded 5' primer and a J-beta primer mix were used in a second PCR of about 7 to 12 cycles. MiXCR was run by TCRdb on the 5' RACE reads, yielding one entry per CDR3 protein. The data contain some 930,000 distinct CDR3 sequences, 25% to 30% of them singletons. Germline V gives CDR1 LGHNA, CDR2 YSLEER. The CDR3 spans 14 residues. V gave up 1 base and J gave up 6 bases, with 12 bases separating them. These data were also reused for a study on T cells of mothers and their children. From that study: Samples were provided by three healthy Caucasian mothers and their six children. Versus unrelated pairs, overlap was slightly higher in related mother-child pairs, without reaching significance. Detection yielded no persistent microchimeric T cell clones.

Input material: blood. This TCR was recovered from a middle-aged woman in good health. The chain joins TRBV4-3 to TRBJ1-1; D remains ambiguous. CDR3 bases: TGCGCCAGCAGCCAAGGAAGCCGGAGGGCTGAAGCTTTCTTT. Amino acid sequence: CASSQGSRRAEAFF.